One and the same sample provided the 28 T cell receptor beta chains below, sequenced in a study of OX40 agonist ivuxolimab in advanced cancers. Profiling relied on immunoSEQ multiplex PCR, and the TCRdb table lists in-frame clones only, not all of them. In the table there are under 55,000 clones, approximately 92% of which are singletons. Material: CD4+ or CD8+ T cells sorted from blood, obtained in a trial of the OX40 agonist ivuxolimab. The receptors derive from an adult with an advanced solid tumor such as melanoma, head and neck, liver or kidney cancer.

This clone is a singleton in its sample. The chain links TRBV7-6 to TRBJ2-5; D gene ambiguous. The CDR3 contains 15 residues. With 2 bases removed from V and 1 base from J, the gap between germline ends came to 11 bases. CDR1 and CDR2 from the germline V gene are SGHVS and FNYEAQ. CDR3 amino acids: CASSLNRVAQETQYF. The CDR3 nucleotides are TGTGCCAGCAGCTTAAACAGAGTAGCCCAAGAGACCCAGTACTTC.

The chain recombines TRBV7-8 with TRBJ2-1; 9 positions agree with TRBD2. Germline-derived CDR1 and CDR2 are SGHVS and FQNEAQ. CDR3 length equals 17 residues. V lost 3 bases to trimming and J lost 1 base; unmatched junction nucleotides: 7. The CDR3, as DNA: TGTGCCAGCAGCTTCTACCAGCGGGAGGCGTCCTACAATGAGCAGTTCTTC. This gives the protein CASSFYQREASYNEQFF.

The CDR3 coding sequence is TGTGCCAGCAGTTACTCGGGAGCTCACGAGCAGTACTTC. Residues: CASSYSGAHEQYF. The chain combines TRBV6-5 with TRBJ2-7, with a possible D match to TRBD2 (5 bases). Trimming removed 0 bases at V and 5 bases at J, with 8 bases between. The CDR3 totals 13 residues. Germline CDR1 reads MNHEY; CDR2 reads SVGAGI.

This chain uses TRBV6-5 with TRBJ2-5; 7 positions agree with TRBD2. The CDR3 length is 15 residues. From germline, CDR1 is MNHEY and CDR2 SVGAGI. Trimming took 5 bases from V and 4 from J; bases not matched to a gene: 10. DNA of the CDR3: TGTGCCAGCAGTCTGGGCGGGAGTGGGTCAGAGACCCAGTACTTC. Translation gives CASSLGGSGSETQYF.

The V gene is TRBV13, the J gene TRBJ2-2; D call uncertain. The length of the CDR3 is 13 residues. Germline CDR1 PRHDT, CDR2 FYEKMQ (reference sequence). V dropped 3 bases and J dropped 4 bases, with 6 bases sitting between them. The CDR3 DNA reads as TGTGCCAGCAGCTTCCAACTCACCGGGGAGCTGTTTTTT. Protein: CASSFQLTGELFF.

The gene calls are TRBV11-2 and TRBJ2-1, with 12 bases fitting TRBD2. J lost 11 bases, V lost 5 bases, and 10 bases had no gene match. The CDR3 has 15 amino acids. Germline loops: CDR1 SGHAT, CDR2 FQNNGV. CDR3 region: CASSDLAGGEYKQFF. Here the CDR3 DNA reads TGTGCCAGCAGCGATCTAGCGGGAGGGGAATATAAGCAGTTCTTC. Filled out from reference TRBV11-2 and TRBJ2-1, the complete variable domain reads EAGVAQSPRYKIIEKRQSVAFWCNPISGHATLYWYQQILGQGPKLLIQFQNNGVVDDSQLPKDRFSAERLKGVDSTLKIQPAKLEDSAVYLCASSDLAGGEYKQFFGPGTRLTVL.

The gene calls are TRBV4-3 and TRBJ1-1, with a weak D call TRBD1 (5 bases). Trimming pared 0 bases from V and 1 base from J, leaving 9 bases between. The CDR3 runs 15 residues. Germline V CDR1 and CDR2: LGHNA, YSLEER. This CDR3 reads CASSQEHGGNTEAFF. The CDR3, as DNA: TGCGCCAGCAGCCAAGAACACGGGGGGAACACTGAAGCTTTCTTT.

The rearrangement links TRBV15 to TRBJ2-1; unclear D gene. The CDR3 has 12 residues. Germline V gene data show CDR1 as LNHNV and CDR2 as YYDKDF (reference sequence). The V gene lost 5 bases and the J gene lost 5 bases, with 7 bases spanning the gap. DNA of the CDR3: TGTGCCACCAGCCCGTGGGACAATGAGCAGTTCTTC. Translated, it gives CATSPWDNEQFF.

The chain recombines TRBV11-2 with TRBJ1-4, with D possibly matching TRBD1 (6 bases). Germline values: CDR1 SGHAT, CDR2 FQNNGV. The CDR3 runs to 14 residues. V was pared by 1 base and J by 5 bases, with 8 bases between. As DNA, the CDR3 is TGTGCCAGCAGCTTAGCAGGGGCGAATGAAAAACTGTTTTTT. This gives the protein CASSLAGANEKLFF.

The chain links TRBV10-3 to TRBJ2-7; D possibly uses TRBD1 or TRBD2 (5 bases each). The germline gives CDR1 ENHRY, CDR2 SYGVKD. This CDR3 comprises 15 residues. V was trimmed by 7 bases and J by 7 bases, leaving 23 bases between them. The CDR3 sequence is CAITEGSPLGREQYF. As DNA, the CDR3 is TGTGCCATCACCGAGGGGAGTCCCCTTGGACGTGAGCAGTACTTC.

CDR3 nucleotide sequence: TGTGCCAGCAGTTACCCCGGCGCAGGCGGGGAGCTGTTTTTT. Residues: CASSYPGAGGELFF. The genes are TRBV6-6 and TRBJ2-2; no definite D call. The CDR3 extends over 14 amino acids. V lost 2 bases to trimming and J lost 7 bases, with 11 bases between them. Germline CDR1 and CDR2: MNHNY and SVGAGI (reference sequence).

V gene TRBV6-5 combines with J gene TRBJ2-5; the D gene is possibly TRBD2 (6 bases). Germline lookup yields CDR1 MNHEY and CDR2 SVGAGI. Trimming shortened V by 5 bases and J by 3 bases, and 13 bases separated the two germline ends. This CDR3 region has 14 residues. The CDR3 region is CASSPRDFEETQYF. The CDR3 region has the DNA TGTGCCAGCAGTCCCCGGGACTTTGAAGAGACCCAGTACTTC.

The chain combines TRBV7-2 with TRBJ1-1; D ambiguous. The CDR3 sequence is 15 residues long. Germline V lookup: CDR1 SGHTA, CDR2 FQGNSA. Trimming shortened V by 3 bases and J by 4 bases, and 15 bases separated the two germline ends. In DNA form, the CDR3 reads TGTGCCAGCAGCTTTTCGGTCGCAGGAGGCACTGAAGCTTTCTTT. Amino acids: CASSFSVAGGTEAFF.

The rearrangement uses TRBV19 and TRBJ2-7, with 9 bases matching TRBD2. Trimming removed 7 bases from V and 5 bases from J; junction bases left unmatched: 9. CDR3 length: 14 amino acids. Germline V lookup: CDR1 LNHDA, CDR2 SQIVND (reference sequence). The CDR3 nucleotides are TGTGCCAGTATGGGGCGGGAGGGCCTCAACGAGCAGTACTTC. Translation: CASMGREGLNEQYF.

This chain joins TRBV28 and TRBJ1-2; no reliable D call. CDR3 length: 14 amino acids. The germline V gene encodes CDR1 MDHEN and CDR2 SYDVKM. The germline V and J ends were trimmed by 5 bases and 2 bases, with 12 bases remaining between them. CDR3 sequence reads: CASSVEILNYGYTF. For the CDR3, the DNA is TGTGCCAGCAGTGTAGAGATTTTAAACTATGGCTACACCTTC.

This chain uses TRBV6-5 with TRBJ2-7, with D possibly TRBD1 on 6 matching bases. CDR1 and CDR2 (germline): MNHEY, SVGAGI. The CDR3 consists of 15 residues. Trimming cost V 6 bases and J 1 base, with 16 bases left between them. The CDR3 nucleotides are TGTGCCAGCAGCCCTACCCCCGACAGGTCCTACGAGCAGTACTTC. This translates into CASSPTPDRSYEQYF.

The V gene is TRBV28, the J gene TRBJ2-7, with TRBD1 as a possible D gene (6 bases). V was trimmed by 5 bases and J by 2 bases, leaving 28 bases between them. The CDR3 has 19 residues. Germline V gene data show CDR1 as MDHEN and CDR2 as SYDVKM. The CDR3 nucleotides are TGTGCCAGCAGTGTGTACTCGGACAGACGAAAACAAAGCACCTACGAGCAGTACTTC. Translation: CASSVYSDRRKQSTYEQYF.

The chain carries TRBV7-3 and TRBJ2-1; a weak D match, TRBD2 (6 bases). CDR3 size: 17 residues. The V end was cut by 5 bases, the J end by 0 bases, with 17 bases between. The germline gives CDR1 SGHTA, CDR2 FQGTGA. CDR3 region: CASSMAGPFGSYNEQFF. The CDR3 nucleotides are TGTGCCAGCAGCATGGCGGGGCCTTTTGGCTCCTACAATGAGCAGTTCTTC.

V usage is TRBV9 and J usage is TRBJ2-3, with D uncertain. The V gene's germline CDR1 is SGDLS and CDR2 YYNGEE. The V end was cut by 4 bases, the J end by 2 bases, with 17 bases between. The CDR3 runs 16 residues. CDR3 residues: CASSSGGAVFTDTQYF. The CDR3, as DNA: TGTGCCAGCAGCTCGGGCGGAGCCGTTTTCACAGATACGCAGTATTTT.

V and J are TRBV4-1 and TRBJ2-1; D gene unclear. Germline V gene data show CDR1 as MGHRA and CDR2 as YSYEKL. Trimming pared 1 base from V and 2 bases from J, leaving 6 bases between. There are 14 residues in the CDR3. The CDR3 spells CASSQGVTYNEQFF. As DNA, the CDR3 is TGCGCCAGCAGCCAAGGGGTTACCTACAATGAGCAGTTCTTC.

The chain is built from TRBV5-6 and TRBJ2-7; TRBD2 aligns across 9 bases. The CDR3 is 16 residues long. Germline assignment: CDR1 SGHDT and CDR2 YYEEEE. Trimming removed 0 bases from V and 0 bases from J; junction bases left unmatched: 4. CDR3 in amino acids: CASSLVSSGSSYEQYF. Written as DNA, the CDR3 is TGTGCCAGCAGCTTGGTGAGTAGCGGGAGCTCCTACGAGCAGTACTTC.

The V gene is TRBV7-9, the J gene TRBJ2-7; D uncertain. Trimming removed 2 bases at V and 5 bases at J, with 10 bases between. Germline V lookup: CDR1 SEHNR, CDR2 FQNEAQ (reference sequence). CDR3 length equals 13 residues. The CDR3, as DNA: TGTGCCAGCAGCTTATTAGGCAGGAACGAGCAGTACTTC. Amino acid sequence: CASSLLGRNEQYF. The full variable domain, in which reference TRBV7-9 and TRBJ2-7 provide the parts outside the CDR3, is DTGVSQNPRHKITKRGQNVTFRCDPISEHNRLYWYRQTLGQGPEFLTYFQNEAQLEKSRLLSDRFSAERPKGSFSTLEIQRTEQGDSAMYLCASSLLGRNEQYFGPGTRLTVT.

The rearrangement joins TRBV16 to TRBJ1-5, with D maybe TRBD1 (5 bases). Germline V gene data show CDR1 as KGHSY and CDR2 as FQNENV. The CDR3 runs 15 residues. V lost 5 bases to trimming and J lost 2 bases, with 13 bases between them. Written as DNA, the CDR3 is TGTGCCAGCAGCTACTCGGGGGACGGCAATCAGCCCCAGCATTTT. Amino acid sequence: CASSYSGDGNQPQHF.

The chain is built from TRBV6-5 and TRBJ1-5, with a weak D call TRBD1 (5 bases). The germline CDR1 and CDR2 sequences are MNHEY and SVGAGI. V was shortened by 1 base and J by 9 bases, with 16 bases between the two germline ends. The CDR3 extends over 15 amino acids. CDR3 region: CASSYFGGKVVPQHF. CDR3 bases: TGTGCCAGCAGTTACTTCGGGGGTAAGGTGGTGCCCCAGCATTTT.

This chain uses TRBV7-8 with TRBJ2-6; D gene uncertain. The V and J ends lost 4 bases and 2 bases respectively, with 12 bases between them. Germline CDR1 SGHVS, CDR2 FQNEAQ. There are 16 residues in the CDR3. The CDR3 nucleotides read TGTGCCAGCAGCTACTCAGAGCTGCCTGGGGCCAACGTCCTGACTTTC. Translated, it gives CASSYSELPGANVLTF.

The chain is built from TRBV27 and TRBJ2-1; D is tentatively TRBD1 or TRBD2 (5 bases each). The CDR3 runs to 12 residues. Deletions cut 9 bases from V and 7 bases from J, with 13 bases between. Per germline, CDR1 MNHEY and CDR2 SMNVEV (reference sequence). The CDR3 nucleotides read TGTGCCAGTAGATGGGGACCAAATGAGCAGTTCTTC. Its protein product is CASRWGPNEQFF.

CDR3 coding DNA: TGTGCCATCAGTGAGTCGGACAAATCTAACTATGGCTACACCTTC. Its protein product is CAISESDKSNYGYTF. V usage is TRBV10-3 and J usage is TRBJ1-2, with D possibly TRBD1 on 5 matching bases. The CDR3 consists of 15 residues. Looked up from germline, CDR1 is ENHRY and CDR2 is SYGVKD. V lost 0 bases to trimming and J lost 0 bases, with 8 bases between them.

The chain uses TRBV9 and TRBJ1-1; 8 nucleotides agree with TRBD1. In germline, CDR1 is SGDLS, CDR2 YYNGEE. The CDR3 consists of 14 residues. J was trimmed by 2 bases and V by 3 bases; bases with no gene match: 3. The CDR3 DNA follows: TGTGCCAGCAGCGATGGACAGGGAAACACTGAAGCTTTCTTT. This gives the protein CASSDGQGNTEAFF.